One and the same sample provided the 17 T cell receptor beta chains below, sequenced in a study of blood T cell repertoires in COVID-19. Repertoires were generated with immunoSEQ multiplex PCR, while TCRdb's copy carries only in-frame clones and drops some. This table holds nearly 200,000 clones, approximately 84% found once. The sample comprised PBMCs or T cells enriched from blood (not recorded which). Source of these receptors: a middle-aged man who had recovered from COVID-19.

The chain couples TRBV7-8 to TRBJ2-7; 10 bases agree with TRBD1. V shed 0 bases and J 0 bases; nucleotides not matched to a gene: 2. The CDR3 extends over 16 amino acids. The V gene's germline CDR1 is SGHVS and CDR2 FQNEAQ. The CDR3 here is CASSLAGTGVSYEQYF. CDR3 sequence (DNA): TGTGCCAGCAGCTTAGCTGGGACAGGGGTCTCCTACGAGCAGTACTTC.

CDR3 protein: CASSLERGSLFF. The CDR3 region has the DNA TGCGCCAGCAGCTTGGAAAGGGGCTCACTGTTTTTT. The V call is TRBV5-1, the J call TRBJ1-4; D is possibly TRBD1 (5 bases). The germline V gene encodes CDR1 SGHRS and CDR2 YFSETQ. The ends were cut back, 0 bases at V and 13 bases at J, with 10 bases in the middle. The CDR3 extends over 12 amino acids.

This clone is a singleton in its sample. The chain couples TRBV5-1 to TRBJ2-7; D uncertain. The germline V gene encodes CDR1 SGHRS and CDR2 YFSETQ. Trimming took off 0 bases at V and 4 bases at J, with 14 bases between the two ends. CDR3 size: 15 residues. The CDR3 DNA sequence: TGCGCCAGCAGCTTGGCAGGCCCCCAACTGTACGAGCAGTACTTC. This sequence encodes CASSLAGPQLYEQYF.

Details on this clone: The sample holds other DNA sequences that translate to the same CDR3. The gene calls are TRBV5-1 and TRBJ1-6; D is perhaps TRBD1 (6 bases). Trimming removed 0 bases from V and 10 bases from J, with 11 bases in between. The CDR3 has 14 amino acids. Germline V CDR1 and CDR2: SGHRS, YFSETQ. The CDR3: CASSLAGRGSPLHF. The DNA of the CDR3 is TGCGCCAGCAGCTTGGCCGGCAGGGGATCACCCCTCCACTTT.

The chain links TRBV7-2 to TRBJ1-2, with D hard to call. Germline V gene lookup returns CDR1 SGHTA and CDR2 FQGNSA. Trimming left V 0 bases short and J 4 bases short, with 12 bases between. This CDR3 region has 15 residues. As DNA, the CDR3 is TGTGCCAGCAGCTTAGCGGTAGTCGGGGTCTATGGCTACACCTTC. Translating it yields CASSLAVVGVYGYTF.

The chain's CDR3 is CASNSLTGITGELFF. CDR3 nucleotides: TGTGCCAGCAACTCATTGACAGGGATTACCGGGGAGCTGTTTTTT. This rearrangement joins TRBV14 to TRBJ2-2; TRBD1 agrees at 7 bases. The V gene end was trimmed by 7 bases and the J gene end by 5 bases; junction bases not matched to a gene: 10. The CDR3 spans 15 residues. Germline V CDR1 and CDR2: SGHDN, FVKESK. The full variable domain, with the rest looked up from reference TRBV14 and TRBJ2-2, is EAGVTQFPSHSVIEKGQTVTLRCDPISGHDNLYWYRRVMGKEIKFLLHFVKESKQDESGMPNNRFLAERTGGTYSTLKVQPAELEDSGVYFCASNSLTGITGELFFGEGSRLTVL.

The chain is built from TRBV7-2 and TRBJ2-1, with D perhaps TRBD1 (6 bases). Germline loops: CDR1 SGHTA, CDR2 FQGNSA. V was pared by 3 bases and J by 3 bases, with 18 bases between. The CDR3 extends over 17 amino acids. This chain's CDR3 is CASSLTHRVICYNEQFF. The CDR3 nucleotides are TGTGCCAGCAGCTTGACGCACAGGGTTATATGCTACAATGAGCAGTTCTTC.

The gene calls are TRBV30 and TRBJ2-1, with D possibly matching TRBD2 (5 bases). Trimming shortened V by 0 bases and J by 9 bases, and 12 bases separated the two germline ends. This CDR3 has 13 amino acids. CDR1 and CDR2 from the germline V gene are GTSNPN and SVGIG (reference sequence). The CDR3 DNA sequence: TGTGCCTGGAGTGTACGACGGGATACTGAGCAGTTCTTC. Translated, it gives CAWSVRRDTEQFF.

This chain links TRBV15 with TRBJ1-1, with D maybe TRBD1 (5 bases). CDR3 length: 15 amino acids. Germline V lookup: CDR1 LNHNV, CDR2 YYDKDF (reference sequence). The V and J ends lost 5 bases and 0 bases respectively, with 13 bases between them. CDR3 protein: CATSDGGIMNTEAFF. The CDR3 nucleotides are TGTGCCACCAGCGACGGGGGAATTATGAACACTGAAGCTTTCTTT.

V usage is TRBV19 and J usage is TRBJ2-7; the match to TRBD1 covers 8 bases. In germline, CDR1 is LNHDA, CDR2 SQIVND (reference sequence). The CDR3 contains 13 residues. The trim removed 7 bases at V and 4 bases at J, leaving 6 bases unmatched. The CDR3 reads CASTGRGLYEQYF. DNA of the CDR3: TGTGCCAGTACTGGCAGGGGGCTTTACGAGCAGTACTTC.

In nucleotides, the CDR3 is TGTGCCAGCAGTTCTCAGGGGATATCGAATTCACCCCTCCACTTT. Protein sequence: CASSSQGISNSPLHF. The rearrangement uses TRBV2 and TRBJ1-6; tentative D call: TRBD1 (6 bases). V was clipped by 5 bases and J by 7 bases, with 15 bases between them. CDR1 SNHLY and CDR2 FYNNEI come from the germline V gene. The CDR3 has 15 residues.

The V call is TRBV2, the J call TRBJ1-5; D unresolved. Per germline, CDR1 SNHLY and CDR2 FYNNEI. The CDR3 spans 14 residues. The ends were cut back, 1 base at V and 3 bases at J, with 7 bases in the middle. For the CDR3, the DNA is TGTGCCAGCAGTGAAGTGGCCATCAATCAGCCCCAGCATTTT. Encoded protein: CASSEVAINQPQHF.

V usage is TRBV4-3 and J usage is TRBJ2-7, with TRBD1 matching 9 bases. CDR3 length: 17 residues. J was trimmed by 4 bases and V by 0 bases; bases with no gene match: 10. CDR1 is LGHNA, CDR2 YSLEER, per germline. The CDR3 coding sequence is TGCGCCAGCAGCCAAGATGTGGGAGGGACAGGGTTTTACGAGCAGTACTTC. As protein: CASSQDVGGTGFYEQYF.

The chain carries TRBV7-9 and TRBJ1-2; D gene unclear. Germline assignment: CDR1 SEHNR and CDR2 FQNEAQ (reference sequence). This CDR3 region has 14 residues. Trimming left V 3 bases short and J 0 bases short, with 8 bases between. The CDR3, as DNA: TGTGCCAGCAGCTTTCGACAAGCTAACTATGGCTACACCTTC. This gives the protein CASSFRQANYGYTF.

The chain uses TRBV19 and TRBJ1-2; unclear D gene. Deletions cut 3 bases from V and 0 bases from J, with 11 bases between. The CDR3 contains 15 residues. Germline-derived CDR1 and CDR2 are LNHDA and SQIVND (reference sequence). This chain's CDR3 is CASSIYVPPNYGYTF. The CDR3 nucleotides read TGTGCCAGTAGTATCTACGTCCCCCCTAACTATGGCTACACCTTC.

The V and J genes are TRBV7-8 and TRBJ1-4; D gene unclear. V dropped 1 base and J dropped 10 bases, with 16 bases sitting between them. CDR1 and CDR2 from the germline V gene are SGHVS and FQNEAQ. CDR3 length equals 15 residues. CDR3 residues: CASSLDTGSAGKLFF. The CDR3 DNA is TGTGCCAGCAGCTTAGATACGGGGTCCGCCGGAAAACTGTTTTTT.

V is TRBV5-6 and J is TRBJ2-5; D possibly corresponds to TRBD2 (6 bases). Germline-derived CDR1 and CDR2 are SGHDT and YYEEEE. The CDR3 totals 14 residues. Trimming took 6 bases from V and 4 from J, leaving 16 bases between them. The CDR3 sequence is CASTLPGLRETQYF. The CDR3 nucleotides are TGTGCCAGCACCCTCCCGGGACTTAGAGAGACCCAGTACTTC.